Sequencing of this T cell receptor beta chain was carried out in a study of Ad26.COV2.S vaccination and SARS-CoV-2 variants. In the study overall: Into the muscle, Ad26.COV2.S was dosed once or twice, 56 days apart.

Clones were read by immunoSEQ multiplex PCR, and TCRdb kept only the in-frame ones, dropping some. Of a few hundred thousand clones in the sample, 88% were seen once. Treatment noted: roughly 20 received Ad26.COV2.S at low or high dose, single or two shots; a few received placebo; per-sample allocation not given. Specimens were obtained on day 63 following the first vaccine or placebo injection. The donor was a Boston adult aged 18-55 years. CDR1 is GTSNPN and CDR2 is SVGIG in the germline V gene (reference sequence). J was trimmed by 4 bases and V by 1 base; bases with no gene match: 0. The CDR3 has 12 amino acids. Study-wide findings and caveats: Across vaccine and placebo recipients, the breadth of non-spike TCRs was similar.

As concerns this clone: Its antigen is as yet unknown.

Material: peripheral blood, obtained in a trial of Ad26.COV2.S vaccine versus placebo. This receptor was taken from a person between 18 and 65 years old who received the Ad26.COV2.S COVID-19 vaccine or a placebo. V usage is TRBV30 and J usage is TRBJ1-1, with 7 bases lining up with TRBD1. The CDR3 coding sequence is TGTGCCTGGAGTGAGGGGGCCACTGAAGCTTTCTTT. Protein sequence: CAWSEGATEAFF.